This record looks at one TCR beta chain sequence and its context. Measured with immunoSEQ multiplex PCR; TCRdb has only the in-frame clones, and not every one. The sample lists 200,000 or so clones; less than 90% were seen once. V gave up 3 bases and J gave up 0 bases; unmatched junction bases: 6. Germline CDR1 SGHDT, CDR2 YYEEEE. This CDR3 has 16 amino acids. These data are taken from a study of blood T cell repertoires in COVID-19. Sample: peripheral blood. This chain joins TRBV5-6 and TRBJ2-1, with 7 bases aligning to TRBD2. The receptor's source is a woman aged 45-60 years with acute or convalescent COVID-19. The CDR3 is CASSSLAESSYNEQFF. DNA of the CDR3: TGTGCCAGCAGCTCCCTAGCGGAAAGCTCCTACAATGAGCAGTTCTTC.